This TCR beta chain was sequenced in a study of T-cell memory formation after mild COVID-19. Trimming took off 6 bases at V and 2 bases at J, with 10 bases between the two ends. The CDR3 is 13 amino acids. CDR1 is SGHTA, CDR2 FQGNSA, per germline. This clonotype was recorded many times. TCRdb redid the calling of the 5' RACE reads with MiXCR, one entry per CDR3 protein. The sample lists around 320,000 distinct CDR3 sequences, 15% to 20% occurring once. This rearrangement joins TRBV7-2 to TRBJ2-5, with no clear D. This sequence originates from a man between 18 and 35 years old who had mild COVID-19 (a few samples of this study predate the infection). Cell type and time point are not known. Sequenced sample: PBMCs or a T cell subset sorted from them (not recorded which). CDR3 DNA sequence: TGTGCCAGCAGTTTGCTAGGGCAAGAGACCCAGTACTTC. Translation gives CASSLLGQETQYF. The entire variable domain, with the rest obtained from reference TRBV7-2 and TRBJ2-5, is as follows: GAGVSQSPSNKVTEKGKDVELRCDPISGHTALYWYRQSLGQGLEFLIYFQGNSAPDKSGLPSDRFSAERTGGSVSTLTIQRTQQEDSAVYLCASSLLGQETQYFGPGTRLLVL.